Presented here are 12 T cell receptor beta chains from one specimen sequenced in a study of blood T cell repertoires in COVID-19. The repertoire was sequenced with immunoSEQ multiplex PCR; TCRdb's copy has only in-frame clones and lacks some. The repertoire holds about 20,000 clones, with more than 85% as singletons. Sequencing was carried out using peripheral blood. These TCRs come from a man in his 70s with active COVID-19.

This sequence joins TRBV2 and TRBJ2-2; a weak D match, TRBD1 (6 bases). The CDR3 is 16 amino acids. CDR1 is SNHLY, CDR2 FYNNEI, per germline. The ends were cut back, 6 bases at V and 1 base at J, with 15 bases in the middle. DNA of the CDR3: TGTGCCAGCAGGACCTCCGGACAGCGGAACACCGGGGAGCTGTTTTTT. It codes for CASRTSGQRNTGELFF.

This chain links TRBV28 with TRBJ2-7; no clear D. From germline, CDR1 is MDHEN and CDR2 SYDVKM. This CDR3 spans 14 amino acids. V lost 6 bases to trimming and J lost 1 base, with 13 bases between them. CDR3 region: CASSPQRGSYEQYF. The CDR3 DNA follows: TGTGCCAGCAGCCCTCAGCGCGGTTCCTACGAGCAGTACTTC. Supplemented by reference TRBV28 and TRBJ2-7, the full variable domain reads DVKVTQSSRYLVKRTGEKVFLECVQDMDHENMFWYRQDPGLGLRLIYFSYDVKMKEKGDIPEGYSVSREKKERFSLILESASTNQTSMYLCASSPQRGSYEQYFGPGTRLTVT.

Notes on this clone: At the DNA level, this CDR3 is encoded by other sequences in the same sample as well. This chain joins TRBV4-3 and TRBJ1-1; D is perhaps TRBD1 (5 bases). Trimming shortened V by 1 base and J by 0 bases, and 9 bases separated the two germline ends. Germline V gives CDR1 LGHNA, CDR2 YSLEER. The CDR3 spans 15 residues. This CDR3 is CASSQGQGLNTEAFF. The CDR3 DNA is TGCGCCAGCAGCCAAGGCCAGGGTTTGAACACTGAAGCTTTCTTT.

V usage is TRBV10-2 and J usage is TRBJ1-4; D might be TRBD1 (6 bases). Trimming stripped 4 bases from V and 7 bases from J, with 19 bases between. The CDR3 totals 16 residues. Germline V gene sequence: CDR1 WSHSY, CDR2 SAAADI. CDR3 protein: CASSGSLDRHVEKLFF. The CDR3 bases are TGCGCCAGCAGTGGGAGCCTCGACAGGCATGTTGAAAAACTGTTTTTT.

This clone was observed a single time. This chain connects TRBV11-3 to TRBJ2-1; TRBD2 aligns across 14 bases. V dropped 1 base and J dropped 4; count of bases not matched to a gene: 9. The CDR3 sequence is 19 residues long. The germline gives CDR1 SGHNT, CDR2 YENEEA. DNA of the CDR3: TGTGCCAGCAGCTTAGGCCGACTAGCGGGAGGGCCCAGGTACAATGAGCAGTTCTTC. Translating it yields CASSLGRLAGGPRYNEQFF.

CDR3 DNA sequence: TGTGCCACCAGCAGAGATAACGCTAAAAGCACAGATACGCAGTATTTT. This gives the protein CATSRDNAKSTDTQYF. The V call is TRBV15, the J call TRBJ2-3; no clear D gene. Deletions cut 0 bases from V and 0 bases from J, with 10 bases between. There are 16 residues in the CDR3. The germline gives CDR1 LNHNV, CDR2 YYDKDF (reference sequence).

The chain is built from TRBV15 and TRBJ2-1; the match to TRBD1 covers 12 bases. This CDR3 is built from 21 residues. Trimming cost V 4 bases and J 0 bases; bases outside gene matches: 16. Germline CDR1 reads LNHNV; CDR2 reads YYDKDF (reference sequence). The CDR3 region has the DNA TGTGCCACCAGCATTTCCCGGGACAGGGGGCAGCTAGGGGGCTCCTACAATGAGCAGTTCTTC. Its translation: CATSISRDRGQLGGSYNEQFF.

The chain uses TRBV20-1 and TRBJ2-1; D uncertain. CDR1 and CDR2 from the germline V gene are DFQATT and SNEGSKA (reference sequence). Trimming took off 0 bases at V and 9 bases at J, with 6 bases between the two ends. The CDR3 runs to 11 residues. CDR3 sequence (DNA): TGCAGTGCTAGAGAGTCGGTTGAGCAGTTCTTC. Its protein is CSARESVEQFF.

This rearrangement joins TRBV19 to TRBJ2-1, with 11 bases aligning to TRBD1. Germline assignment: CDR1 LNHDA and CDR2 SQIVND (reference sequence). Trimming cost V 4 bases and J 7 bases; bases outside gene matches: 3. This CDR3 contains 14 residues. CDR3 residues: CASSRDRGGNEQFF. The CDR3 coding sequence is TGTGCCAGTAGTAGGGACAGGGGGGGGAATGAGCAGTTCTTC.

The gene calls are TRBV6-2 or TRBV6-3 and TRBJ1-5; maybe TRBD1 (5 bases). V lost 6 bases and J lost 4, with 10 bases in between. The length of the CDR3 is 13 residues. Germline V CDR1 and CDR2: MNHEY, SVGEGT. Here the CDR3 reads CASSRRVNQPQHF. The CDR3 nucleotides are TGTGCCAGCAGCCGCAGGGTGAATCAGCCCCAGCATTTT.

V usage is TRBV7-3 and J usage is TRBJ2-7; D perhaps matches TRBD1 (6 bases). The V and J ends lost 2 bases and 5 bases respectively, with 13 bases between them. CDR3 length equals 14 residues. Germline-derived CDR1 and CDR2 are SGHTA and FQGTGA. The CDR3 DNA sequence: TGTGCCAGCAGCTTATTCCAGGGGTCCCACGAGCAGTACTTC. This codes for CASSLFQGSHEQYF. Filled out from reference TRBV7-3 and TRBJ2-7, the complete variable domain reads GAGVSQTPSNKVTEKGKYVELRCDPISGHTALYWYRQSLGQGPEFLIYFQGTGAADDSGLPNDRFFAVRPEGSVSTLKIQRTERGDSAVYLCASSLFQGSHEQYFGPGTRLTVT.

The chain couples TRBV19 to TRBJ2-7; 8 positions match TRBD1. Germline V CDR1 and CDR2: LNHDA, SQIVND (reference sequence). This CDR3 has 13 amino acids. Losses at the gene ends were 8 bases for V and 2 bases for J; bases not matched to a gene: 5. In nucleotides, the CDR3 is TGTGCCAGTTCCCGGGACAGGACCTACGAGCAGTACTTC. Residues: CASSRDRTYEQYF.